This passage covers 15 T cell receptor beta chains from one sample sequenced in a study of cytomegalovirus exposure and HLA in healthy donors. PCR involved 60 Vbeta and 13 Jbeta primers. Some clones are missing from TCRdb's copy, which holds only in-frame ones; the method was immunoSEQ multiplex PCR. The data contain roughly 130,000 clones, about 74% of them singletons. The sample was PBMCs. The source is a man aged 35 to 55 in good health and CMV-seropositive.

The rearrangement joins TRBV27 to TRBJ2-3, with 11 bases lining up with TRBD1. V lost 5 bases and J lost 5; bases outside the gene matches: 9. This CDR3 spans 16 amino acids. Germline loops: CDR1 MNHEY, CDR2 SMNVEV (reference sequence). CDR3 amino acids: CASSPPLGTGGDTQYF. The CDR3 nucleotides read TGTGCCAGCAGTCCCCCTCTGGGGACAGGGGGAGATACGCAGTATTTT.

The V call is TRBV27, the J call TRBJ1-1, with D uncertain. Trimming shortened V by 5 bases and J by 2 bases, and 24 bases separated the two germline ends. CDR3 size: 18 residues. Germline-derived CDR1 and CDR2 are MNHEY and SMNVEV (reference sequence). CDR3 in amino acids: CASSPSLSNRKSNTEAFF. CDR3 DNA: TGTGCCAGCAGTCCTTCCCTCTCAAACAGAAAATCAAACACTGAAGCTTTCTTT.

This chain uses TRBV6-5 with TRBJ2-1, with D maybe TRBD2 (5 bases). The CDR3 is made up of 15 amino acids. Trimming shortened V by 6 bases and J by 5 bases, and 17 bases separated the two germline ends. Germline loops: CDR1 MNHEY, CDR2 SVGAGI. The CDR3 is CASSHRGIFHNEQFF. In DNA, the CDR3 is TGTGCCAGCAGCCACAGAGGGATTTTCCACAATGAGCAGTTCTTC.

The CDR3 region is CASRQTGTSRTDTQYF. CDR3 DNA: TGTGCCAGCAGACAGACCGGGACTAGCCGCACAGATACGCAGTATTTT. The chain has TRBV2 and TRBJ2-3; 9 nucleotides match TRBD2. J gave up 1 base and V 6 bases, and 8 bases lay outside the gene matches. CDR1 is SNHLY and CDR2 is FYNNEI in the germline V gene. The CDR3 spans 16 residues.

The J gene is TRBJ1-2, the V gene TRBV4-1, with 7 positions matching TRBD1. Trimming at V came to 4 bases and at J to 7 bases, leaving 9 bases not matched to a gene. The germline gives CDR1 MGHRA, CDR2 YSYEKL. The CDR3 has 14 residues. This CDR3 is CASSPYRGSSGYTF. In DNA form, the CDR3 reads TGCGCCAGCAGCCCATACAGGGGCAGCAGTGGCTACACCTTC.

The rearrangement links TRBV19 to TRBJ2-7; 10 bases are a match to TRBD2. The CDR3 spans 16 residues. The ends lost 5 bases at V and 8 bases at J; junction bases unmatched: 15. Germline V gives CDR1 LNHDA, CDR2 SQIVND (reference sequence). In DNA, the CDR3 is TGTGCCAGTAGTTTGGGGGCTAGCGGGAGTATCGAAAAGCAGTACTTC. Protein: CASSLGASGSIEKQYF.

This clone was observed a few times. The chain uses TRBV11-2 and TRBJ2-2; 9 bases line up with TRBD1. From germline, CDR1 is SGHAT and CDR2 FQNNGV. The CDR3 has 15 amino acids. After removal of 6 bases from V and 2 bases from J, the junction contained 4 bases not matched to a gene. DNA of the CDR3: TGTGCCAGCAGGAGGACAGGGGACAACACCGGGGAGCTGTTTTTT. This translates into CASRRTGDNTGELFF.

The CDR3 DNA follows: TGCAGCGTTGTTCCGGGCACTGAAGCTTTCTTT. Translating gives CSVVPGTEAFF. The V call is TRBV29-1, the J call TRBJ1-1; D remains unclear. The germline gives CDR1 SQVTM, CDR2 ANQGSEA. There are 11 residues in the CDR3. The germline V and J ends were trimmed by 4 bases and 4 bases, with 7 bases remaining between them.

In this sample, this clone turned up a few times. The rearrangement links TRBV6-5 to TRBJ1-5; 9 bases line up with TRBD1. The CDR3 contains 16 residues. V lost 4 bases, J lost 5 bases, and 9 bases stayed unmatched. The V gene's germline CDR1 is MNHEY and CDR2 SVGAGI. CDR3 sequence (DNA): TGTGCCAGCAGTTCGAGACAGGGACAGGGATATCAGCCCCAGCATTTT. It codes for CASSSRQGQGYQPQHF.

The V and J genes are TRBV5-1 and TRBJ2-1, with D perhaps matching TRBD2 (6 bases). Germline V lookup: CDR1 SGHRS, CDR2 YFSETQ. V was clipped by 4 bases and J by 8 bases, with 13 bases between them. This CDR3 has 13 amino acids. This CDR3 is CASSPGPGDEQFF. Written as DNA, the CDR3 is TGCGCCAGCAGCCCAGGACCGGGGGATGAGCAGTTCTTC.

The chain is built from TRBV25-1 and TRBJ1-4; 7 bases fit TRBD1. This CDR3 region has 17 residues. Per germline, CDR1 MGHDK and CDR2 SYGVNS. V shed 1 base, J shed 8 bases, and the junction held 13 bases outside the gene matches. CDR3 protein: CASSEWRVDRVGEKLFF. The CDR3 DNA sequence: TGTGCCAGCAGTGAATGGCGGGTAGACAGGGTAGGGGAAAAACTGTTTTTT.

The rearrangement joins TRBV5-1 to TRBJ1-1, with 11 nucleotides matching TRBD1. V was pared by 5 bases and J by 1 base, with 4 bases of the junction left unmatched. The CDR3 covers 15 residues. The germline CDR1 and CDR2 sequences are SGHRS and YFSETQ. CDR3 sequence: CASSRGQGGNTEAFF. The DNA of the CDR3 is TGCGCCAGCAGTCGGGGACAGGGGGGGAACACTGAAGCTTTCTTT.

This clone was seen a few times. Compared with germline, one end of the junction differs, possibly owing to a read error. The rearrangement joins TRBV7-9 to TRBJ2-1, with D possibly being TRBD2 (6 bases). The CDR3 length is 16 residues. CDR1 is SEHNR, CDR2 FQNEAQ, per germline (reference sequence). CDR3 coding DNA: TGTTCCAGCAGCTTAGTAACACCGCGGGAAACTAATGAGCAGTTCTTC. Encoded protein: CSSSLVTPRETNEQFF.

This clone appeared a few times. This chain uses TRBV5-1 with TRBJ1-1; TRBD1 matches at 7 bases. The CDR3 covers 14 residues. V lost 4 bases and J lost 1; bases outside the gene matches: 4. Germline V gene lookup returns CDR1 SGHRS and CDR2 YFSETQ. CDR3 loop: CASSIGTANTEAFF. CDR3 DNA sequence: TGCGCCAGCAGCATAGGGACAGCGAACACTGAAGCTTTCTTT.

The V call is TRBV2, the J call TRBJ1-1; 7 bases align to TRBD1. This CDR3 has 13 residues. Trimming cost V 5 bases and J 5 bases; bases outside gene matches: 5. CDR1 is SNHLY and CDR2 is FYNNEI in the germline V gene. The CDR3 loop reads CASSTGTVTEAFF. In DNA form, the CDR3 reads TGTGCCAGCAGTACCGGGACAGTTACTGAAGCTTTCTTT. Using reference TRBV2 and TRBJ1-1 for the parts outside the CDR3, the full variable domain is EPEVTQTPSHQVTQMGQEVILRCVPISNHLYFYWYRQILGQKVEFLVSFYNNEISEKSEIFDDQFSVERPDGSNFTLKIRSTKLEDSAMYFCASSTGTVTEAFFGQGTRLTVV.